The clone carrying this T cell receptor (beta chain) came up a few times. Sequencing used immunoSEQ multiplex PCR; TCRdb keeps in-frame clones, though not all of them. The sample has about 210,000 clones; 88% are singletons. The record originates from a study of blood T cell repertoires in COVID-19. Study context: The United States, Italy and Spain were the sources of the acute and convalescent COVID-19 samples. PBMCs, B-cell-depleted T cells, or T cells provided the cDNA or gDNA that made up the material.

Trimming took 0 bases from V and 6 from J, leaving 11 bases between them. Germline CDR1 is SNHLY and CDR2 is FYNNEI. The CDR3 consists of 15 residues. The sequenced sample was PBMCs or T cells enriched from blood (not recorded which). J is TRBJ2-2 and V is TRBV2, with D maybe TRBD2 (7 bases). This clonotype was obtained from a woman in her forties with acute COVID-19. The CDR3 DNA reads TGTGCCAGCAGTGAAGCGGGGGGGCCCCCCGGGGAGCTGTTTTTT. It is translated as CASSEAGGPPGELFF.